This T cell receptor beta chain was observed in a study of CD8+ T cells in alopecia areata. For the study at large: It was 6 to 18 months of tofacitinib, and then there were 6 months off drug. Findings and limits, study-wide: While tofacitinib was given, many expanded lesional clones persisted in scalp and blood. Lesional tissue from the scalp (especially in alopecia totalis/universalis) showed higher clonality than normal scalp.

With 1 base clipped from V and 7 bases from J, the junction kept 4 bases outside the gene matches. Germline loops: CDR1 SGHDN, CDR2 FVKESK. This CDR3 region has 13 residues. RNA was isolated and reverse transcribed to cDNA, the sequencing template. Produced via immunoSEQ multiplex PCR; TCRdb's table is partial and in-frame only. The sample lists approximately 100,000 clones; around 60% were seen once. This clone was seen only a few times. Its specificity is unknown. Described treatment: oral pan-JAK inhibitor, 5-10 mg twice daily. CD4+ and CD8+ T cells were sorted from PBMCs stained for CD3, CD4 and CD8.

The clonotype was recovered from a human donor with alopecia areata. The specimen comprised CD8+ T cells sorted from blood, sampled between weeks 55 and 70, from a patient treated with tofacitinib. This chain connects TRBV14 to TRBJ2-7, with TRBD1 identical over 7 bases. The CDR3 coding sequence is TGTGCCAGCAGCCAAGGGCAGGGGGATGAGCAGTACTTC. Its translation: CASSQGQGDEQYF. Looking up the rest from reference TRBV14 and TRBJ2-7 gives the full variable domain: EAGVTQFPSHSVIEKGQTVTLRCDPISGHDNLYWYRRVMGKEIKFLLHFVKESKQDESGMPNNRFLAERTGGTYSTLKVQPAELEDSGVYFCASSQGQGDEQYFGPGTRLTVT.